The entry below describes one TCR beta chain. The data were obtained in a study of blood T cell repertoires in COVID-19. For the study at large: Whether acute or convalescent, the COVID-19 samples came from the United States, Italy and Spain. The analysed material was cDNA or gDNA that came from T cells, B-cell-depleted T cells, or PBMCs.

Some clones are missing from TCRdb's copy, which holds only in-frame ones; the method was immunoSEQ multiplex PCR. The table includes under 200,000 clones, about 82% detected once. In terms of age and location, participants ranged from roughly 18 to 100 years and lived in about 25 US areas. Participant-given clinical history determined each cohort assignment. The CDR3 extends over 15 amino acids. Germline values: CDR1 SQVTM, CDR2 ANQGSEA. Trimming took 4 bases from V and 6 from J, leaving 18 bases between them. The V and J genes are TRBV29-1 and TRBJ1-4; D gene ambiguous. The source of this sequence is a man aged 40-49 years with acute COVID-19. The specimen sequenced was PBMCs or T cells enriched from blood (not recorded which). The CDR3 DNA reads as TGCAGCGTTGTTACTACGCCGCAATGGGATGAAAAACTGTTTTTT. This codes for CSVVTTPQWDEKLFF.